The TCR beta chain described here comes from a study of vaccination and CD4 T cells after COVID-19. Study-level information: Nasal swab PCR detected SARS-CoV-2 in convalescent patients, who comprised several mild cases and one severe case. No peptide, an HIV-1 Nef pool, or a CEFX pool was what each control culture received. Samples taken post-COVID came a median 101 days after diagnosis, ranging from 35 to 161.

The treatment was: roughly ten-day PBMC culture with coronavirus spike peptide pools or control peptides (ViraFEST assay). Oncomine TCR Beta short-read sequencing was applied to DNA from cultured CD4+ T cells. Cultured CD4+ T cells yielded the extracted genomic DNA. TCRdb itself ran the PCR reads through MiXCR, one entry per CDR3 protein. The profile shows about 3,800 distinct CDR3 sequences, about 49% of them singletons. Remarks on this clonotype: The antigen is not known.

The CDR3 is 15 residues long. The V gene's germline CDR1 is LNHDA and CDR2 SQIVND (reference sequence). Trimming cost V 4 bases and J 2 bases; bases outside gene matches: 7. The chain has TRBV19 and TRBJ2-7; 8 nucleotides line up with TRBD1. This TCR came from a human donor who had recovered from COVID-19. Source material: CD4+ T cells from blood, cultured in vitro. CDR3 sequence reads: CASSKSGQGAYEQYF. In DNA, the CDR3 is TGTGCCAGTAGTAAGTCCGGACAGGGCGCCTACGAGCAGTACTTC.